Sequencing of this T cell receptor beta chain was carried out in a study of beta chain features in type 1 diabetes. Across the whole study: Cell yields, gender and age were comparable in patients and healthy donors. Whole-study findings and limits: PCR, the amplification step, might favor shorter templates, equally in patients and controls. For Type 1 diabetes patients, all four CD4+ subsets carried TCRB CDR3s that were moderately but significantly shorter. Individuals with type 1 diabetes displayed fewer insertions and more deletions at VDJ junctions.

Stem cell-like memory, regulatory, central memory and naive CD4+ cells were sorted via CD45RO/CCR7/CD25/CD127/CD95/CD27. Germline V gives CDR1 MNHEY, CDR2 SVGAGI. V lost 4 bases, J lost 0 bases, and 2 bases stayed unmatched. CDR3 size: 15 residues. This clone was observed once. Its antigen is currently unknown. Expressed TCRB transcripts were sequenced after all isolated RNA was converted to cDNA. Sequencing was performed with immunoSEQ multiplex PCR; in TCRdb, only in-frame clones are kept and a portion is missing. The sample records approximately 15,000 clones, 60% to 80% being singletons. Sequenced input: stem cell memory CD4+ T cells from blood. The TCR comes from a woman aged 18-30 years with type 1 diabetes. The J gene is TRBJ2-7, the V gene TRBV6-5; TRBD1 matches at 11 bases. CDR3 nucleotide sequence: TGTGCCAGCAGTTCCGGGACAGGGGGCTCCTACGAGCAGTACTTC. Translation gives CASSSGTGGSYEQYF.